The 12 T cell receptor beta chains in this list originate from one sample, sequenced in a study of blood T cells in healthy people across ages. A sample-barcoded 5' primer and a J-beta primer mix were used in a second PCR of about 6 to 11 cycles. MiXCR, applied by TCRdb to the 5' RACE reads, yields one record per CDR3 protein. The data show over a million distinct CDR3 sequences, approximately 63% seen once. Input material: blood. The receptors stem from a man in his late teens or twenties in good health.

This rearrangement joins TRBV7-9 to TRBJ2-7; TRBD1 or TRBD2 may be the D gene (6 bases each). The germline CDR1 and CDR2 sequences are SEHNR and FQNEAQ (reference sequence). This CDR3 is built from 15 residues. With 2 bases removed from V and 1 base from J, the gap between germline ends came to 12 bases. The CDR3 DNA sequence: TGTGCCAGCAGCTTACCGGGGGCAGGGTCCTACGAGCAGTACTTC. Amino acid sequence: CASSLPGAGSYEQYF. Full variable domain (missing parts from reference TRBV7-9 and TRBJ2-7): DTGVSQNPRHKITKRGQNVTFRCDPISEHNRLYWYRQTLGQGPEFLTYFQNEAQLEKSRLLSDRFSAERPKGSFSTLEIQRTEQGDSAMYLCASSLPGAGSYEQYFGPGTRLTVT.

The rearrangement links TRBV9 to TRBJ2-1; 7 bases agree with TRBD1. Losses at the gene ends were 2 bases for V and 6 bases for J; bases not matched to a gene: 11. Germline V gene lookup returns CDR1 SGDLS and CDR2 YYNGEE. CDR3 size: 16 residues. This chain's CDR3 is CASSVLRDRAPNEQFF. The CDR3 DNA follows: TGTGCCAGCAGCGTCCTCCGGGACAGAGCGCCCAATGAGCAGTTCTTC.

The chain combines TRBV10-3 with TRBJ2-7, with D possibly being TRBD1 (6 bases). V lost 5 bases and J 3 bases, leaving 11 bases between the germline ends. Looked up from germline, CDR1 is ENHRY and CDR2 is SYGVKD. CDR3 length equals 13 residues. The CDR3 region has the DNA TGTGCCATCAGTCAGGGGCTCAACTACGAGCAGTACTTC. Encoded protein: CAISQGLNYEQYF.

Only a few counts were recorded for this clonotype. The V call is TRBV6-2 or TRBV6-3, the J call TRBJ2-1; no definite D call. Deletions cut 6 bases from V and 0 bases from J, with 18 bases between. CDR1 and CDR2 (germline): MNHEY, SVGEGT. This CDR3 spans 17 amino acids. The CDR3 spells CASSLDSPWSSYNEQFF. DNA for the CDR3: TGTGCCAGCAGCCTAGATTCACCTTGGAGCTCCTACAATGAGCAGTTCTTC.

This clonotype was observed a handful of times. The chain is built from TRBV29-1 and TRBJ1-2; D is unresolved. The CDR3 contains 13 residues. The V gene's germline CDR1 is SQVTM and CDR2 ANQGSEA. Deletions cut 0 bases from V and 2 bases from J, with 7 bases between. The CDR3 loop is CSVEDQWNYGYTF. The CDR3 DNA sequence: TGCAGCGTTGAAGATCAGTGGAACTATGGCTACACCTTC. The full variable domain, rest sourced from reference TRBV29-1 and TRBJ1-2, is SAVISQKPSRDICQRGTSLTIQCQVDSQVTMMFWYRQQPGQSLTLIATANQGSEATYESGFVIDKFPISRPNLTFSTLTVSNMSPEDSSIYLCSVEDQWNYGYTFGSGTRLTVV.

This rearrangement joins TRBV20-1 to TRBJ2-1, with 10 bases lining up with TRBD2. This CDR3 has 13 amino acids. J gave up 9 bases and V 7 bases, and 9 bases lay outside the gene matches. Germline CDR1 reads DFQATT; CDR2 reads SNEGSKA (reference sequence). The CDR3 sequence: CSGSASGGGEQFF. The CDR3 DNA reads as TGCAGTGGTTCGGCTAGCGGGGGAGGTGAGCAGTTCTTC.

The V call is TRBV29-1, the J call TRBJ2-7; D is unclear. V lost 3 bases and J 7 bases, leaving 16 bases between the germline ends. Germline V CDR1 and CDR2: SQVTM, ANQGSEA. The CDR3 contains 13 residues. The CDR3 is CSVDLASGNEQYF. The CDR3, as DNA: TGCAGCGTTGATTTGGCCAGTGGCAATGAGCAGTACTTC.

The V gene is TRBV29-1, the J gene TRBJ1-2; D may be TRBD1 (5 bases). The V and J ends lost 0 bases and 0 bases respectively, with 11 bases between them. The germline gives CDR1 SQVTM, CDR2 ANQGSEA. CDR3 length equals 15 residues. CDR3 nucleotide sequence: TGCAGCGTTGAAGATGGGACTGAAGCTAACTATGGCTACACCTTC. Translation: CSVEDGTEANYGYTF.

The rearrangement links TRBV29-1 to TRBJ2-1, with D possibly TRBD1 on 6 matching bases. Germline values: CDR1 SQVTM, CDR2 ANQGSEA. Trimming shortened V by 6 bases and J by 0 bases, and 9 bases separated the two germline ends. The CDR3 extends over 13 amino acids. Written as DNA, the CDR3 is TGCAGCGTCGGGACAATCTCCTACAATGAGCAGTTCTTC. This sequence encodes CSVGTISYNEQFF.

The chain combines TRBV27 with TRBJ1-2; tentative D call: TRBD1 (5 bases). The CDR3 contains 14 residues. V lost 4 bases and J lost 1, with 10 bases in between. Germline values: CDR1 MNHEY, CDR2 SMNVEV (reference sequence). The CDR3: CASSSIGVNYGYTF. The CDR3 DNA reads TGTGCCAGCAGTTCAATAGGGGTTAACTATGGCTACACCTTC.

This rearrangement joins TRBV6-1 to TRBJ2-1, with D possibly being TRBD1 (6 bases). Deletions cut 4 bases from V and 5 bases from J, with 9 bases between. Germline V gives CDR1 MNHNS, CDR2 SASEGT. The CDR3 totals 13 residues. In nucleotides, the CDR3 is TGTGCCAGCAGTGGGGACAACAACAATGAGCAGTTCTTC. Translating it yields CASSGDNNNEQFF.

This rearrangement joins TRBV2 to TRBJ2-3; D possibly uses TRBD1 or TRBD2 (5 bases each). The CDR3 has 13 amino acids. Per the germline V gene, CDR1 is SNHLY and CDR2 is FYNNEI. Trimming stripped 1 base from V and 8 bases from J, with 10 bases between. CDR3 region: CASSEGGPGTQYF. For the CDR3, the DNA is TGTGCCAGCAGTGAAGGGGGACCCGGTACGCAGTATTTT.